This entry is about one TCR beta chain. These data originate in a study of blood T cell repertoires in COVID-19. Under the authors' procedure: It was from reference gene primer amplification that nucleated cell counts were estimated. Only in-frame clones appear in the TCRdb table, and some are missing; sequencing was by immunoSEQ multiplex PCR. V, J and clone size are taken as reported in that table, and D and trimming were inferred from the DNA itself. Of some 150,000 clones in the sample, approximately 87% were seen once. From germline, CDR1 is MNHNY and CDR2 SVGAGI (reference sequence). The V and J ends lost 6 bases and 1 base, in that order; junction bases with no gene match: 7. The CDR3 has 16 residues.

V gene TRBV6-6 combines with J gene TRBJ2-1, with 9 positions matching TRBD2. The sequencing input was peripheral blood. The TCR comes from a woman aged 60-70 years with COVID-19, enrolled during active disease. The CDR3 reads CASRGLLAGSYNEQFF. The CDR3 coding sequence is TGTGCCAGCAGGGGCCTTCTAGCGGGATCCTACAATGAGCAGTTCTTC.